This T cell receptor beta chain was sequenced in a study of T-cell memory formation after mild COVID-19. The study's findings and limits: Contracting CD4+ clones sat mainly in CM and EM; CD8+ in EMRA.

MiXCR, applied by TCRdb to the 5' RACE reads, yields one record per CDR3 protein. The sample has roughly 410,000 distinct CDR3 sequences, about 24% seen once; the top ten hold about 10%. The CDR3 extends over 11 amino acids. V lost 7 bases to trimming and J lost 3 bases; unmatched junction nucleotides: 2. Germline CDR1 is SQVTM and CDR2 is ANQGSEA. Comment on this clonotype: The antigen is unknown.

The clonotype originates from an adult woman who had mild COVID-19 (a few samples of this study predate the infection). Cell type and time point are not known. The specimen was PBMCs or a T cell subset sorted from them (not recorded which). The chain recombines TRBV29-1 with TRBJ1-1; TRBD1 aligns across 7 bases. As DNA, the CDR3 is TGCAGCGGACAGGGTTACACTGAAGCTTTCTTT. Translating it yields CSGQGYTEAFF. The full variable domain, rest sourced from reference TRBV29-1 and TRBJ1-1, is SAVISQKPSRDICQRGTSLTIQCQVDSQVTMMFWYRQQPGQSLTLIATANQGSEATYESGFVIDKFPISRPNLTFSTLTVSNMSPEDSSIYLCSGQGYTEAFFGQGTRLTVV.